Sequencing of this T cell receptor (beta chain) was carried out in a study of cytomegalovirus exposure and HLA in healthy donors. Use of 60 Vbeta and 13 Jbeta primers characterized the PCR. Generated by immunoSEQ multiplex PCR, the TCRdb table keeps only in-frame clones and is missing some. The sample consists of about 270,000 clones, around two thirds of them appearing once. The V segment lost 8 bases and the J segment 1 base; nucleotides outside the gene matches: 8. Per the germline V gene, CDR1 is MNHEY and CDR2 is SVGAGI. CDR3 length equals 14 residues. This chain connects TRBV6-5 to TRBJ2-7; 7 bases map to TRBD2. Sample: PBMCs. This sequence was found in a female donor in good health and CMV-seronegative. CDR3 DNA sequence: TGTGCCAGCTTAGACACCGGGGGGTCCTACGAGCAGTACTTC. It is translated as CASLDTGGSYEQYF.